This T cell receptor (beta chain) emerged from a study of blood T cell repertoires in COVID-19. Across the whole study: Acute and convalescent COVID-19 samples came from the United States, Italy and Spain.

The CDR3 spans 15 residues. Germline V gene sequence: CDR1 WSHSY, CDR2 SAAADI. V lost 2 bases to trimming and J lost 11 bases; unmatched junction nucleotides: 9. Sequencing was performed with immunoSEQ multiplex PCR; in TCRdb, only in-frame clones are kept and a portion is missing. The sample has 80,000 or so clones, roughly 88% seen once. The chain uses TRBV10-2 and TRBJ1-6; 7 nucleotides line up with TRBD1. This TCR was recovered from a woman between 45 and 60 years old in a cohort sampled during active COVID-19. Sequencing was performed on peripheral blood. The CDR3 protein is CASSEPQGGSAPLHF. The CDR3 coding sequence is TGCGCCAGCAGTGAGCCCCAGGGGGGTTCGGCACCCCTCCACTTT.